What follows describes a single TCR beta chain. As yet, its antigen is unknown. Analysis of PBMCs was direct, with no culture step. The CDR3 has 14 amino acids. V was shortened by 3 bases and J by 7 bases, with 13 bases between the two germline ends. The germline V gene encodes CDR1 LNHDA and CDR2 SQIVND (reference sequence). This specimen comes from a study of neoadjuvant anti-PD-1 for oral cavity cancer. Study information: Patients mostly received three to four biweekly nivolumab doses at 3 mg/kg before surgery.

Six replicates per PBMC sample, mostly from around 500 ng of genomic DNA. Profiling relied on immunoSEQ multiplex PCR, and the TCRdb table lists in-frame clones only, not all of them. The sample has 15,000 or so clones; roughly two thirds are singletons. Study-level findings and limits: PBMC Gini-index clonality exceeded responders' in non-responders post-nivolumab.

The receptor was isolated from a person aged 35-79 years with oral cavity squamous cell carcinoma. The material sequenced was PBMCs, taken before nivolumab (anti-PD-1) treatment. This rearrangement joins TRBV19 to TRBJ2-1, with D uncertain. The chain's CDR3 is CASSISLPVNEQFF. CDR3 DNA: TGTGCCAGTAGTATTTCCCTACCTGTGAATGAGCAGTTCTTC.